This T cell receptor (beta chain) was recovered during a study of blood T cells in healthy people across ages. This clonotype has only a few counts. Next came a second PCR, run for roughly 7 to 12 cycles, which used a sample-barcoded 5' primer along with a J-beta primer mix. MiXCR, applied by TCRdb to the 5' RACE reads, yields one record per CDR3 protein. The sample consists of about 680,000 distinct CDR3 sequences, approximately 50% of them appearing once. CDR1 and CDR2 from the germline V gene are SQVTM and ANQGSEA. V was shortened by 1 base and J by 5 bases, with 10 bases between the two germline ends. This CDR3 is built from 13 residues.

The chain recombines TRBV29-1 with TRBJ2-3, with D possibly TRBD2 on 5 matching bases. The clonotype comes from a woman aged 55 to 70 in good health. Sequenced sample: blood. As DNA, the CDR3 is TGCAGCGTTGAAGGTGGGAGTAAAGATACGCAGTATTTT. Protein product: CSVEGGSKDTQYF.